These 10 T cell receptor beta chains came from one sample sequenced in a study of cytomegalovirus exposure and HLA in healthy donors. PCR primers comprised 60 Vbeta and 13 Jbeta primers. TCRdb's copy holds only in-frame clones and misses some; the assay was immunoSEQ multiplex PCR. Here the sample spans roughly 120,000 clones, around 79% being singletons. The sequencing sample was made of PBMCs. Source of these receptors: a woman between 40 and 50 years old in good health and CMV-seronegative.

DNA for the CDR3: TGTGCCAGCAGCTTAGGTCCTAGCGGGACCCTCTACGAGCAGTACTTC. Protein sequence: CASSLGPSGTLYEQYF. The rearrangement links TRBV11-2 to TRBJ2-5, with 9 nucleotides matching TRBD2. Near its end, the DNA agrees better with TRBJ2-7, so the J call may be wrong. The CDR3 extends over 16 amino acids. Germline-derived CDR1 and CDR2 are SGHAT and FQNNGV.

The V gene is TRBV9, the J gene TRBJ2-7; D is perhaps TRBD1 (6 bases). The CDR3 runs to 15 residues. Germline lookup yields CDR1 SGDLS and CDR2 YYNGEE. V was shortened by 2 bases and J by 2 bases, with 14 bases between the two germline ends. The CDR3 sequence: CASSVRQDPAYEQYF. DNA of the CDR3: TGTGCCAGCAGCGTTCGACAGGATCCCGCCTACGAGCAGTACTTC.

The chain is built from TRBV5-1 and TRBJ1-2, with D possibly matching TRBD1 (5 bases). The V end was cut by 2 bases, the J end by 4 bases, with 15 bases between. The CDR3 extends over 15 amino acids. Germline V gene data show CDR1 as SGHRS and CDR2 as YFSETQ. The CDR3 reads CASSLAGERAYGYTF. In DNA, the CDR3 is TGCGCCAGCAGCTTAGCGGGGGAGAGGGCCTATGGCTACACCTTC.

The CDR3 is CASSLGLAGYNEQFF. CDR3 DNA: TGTGCCAGCAGCTTAGGGCTAGCGGGATACAATGAGCAGTTCTTC. The genes are TRBV11-2 and TRBJ2-1, with 9 bases that match TRBD2. After removal of 1 base from V and 4 bases from J, the junction contained 2 bases not matched to a gene. The CDR3 contains 15 residues. Germline-derived CDR1 and CDR2 are SGHAT and FQNNGV.

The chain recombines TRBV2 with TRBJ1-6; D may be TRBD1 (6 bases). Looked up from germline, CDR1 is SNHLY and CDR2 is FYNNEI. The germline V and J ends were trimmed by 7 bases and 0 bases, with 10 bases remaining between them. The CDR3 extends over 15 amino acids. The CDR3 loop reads CASNRESSYNSPLHF. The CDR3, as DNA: TGTGCCAGCAACAGGGAGAGCTCCTATAATTCACCCCTCCACTTT. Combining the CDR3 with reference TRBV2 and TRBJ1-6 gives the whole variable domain EPEVTQTPSHQVTQMGQEVILRCVPISNHLYFYWYRQILGQKVEFLVSFYNNEISEKSEIFDDQFSVERPDGSNFTLKIRSTKLEDSAMYFCASNRESSYNSPLHFGNGTRLTVT.

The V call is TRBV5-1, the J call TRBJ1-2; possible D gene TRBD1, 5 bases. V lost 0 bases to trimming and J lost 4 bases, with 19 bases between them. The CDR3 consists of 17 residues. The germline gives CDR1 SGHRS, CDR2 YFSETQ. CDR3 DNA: TGCGCCAGCAGCTTGGGAAAGGGCGGCGGGGCTGGCTATGGCTACACCTTC. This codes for CASSLGKGGGAGYGYTF.

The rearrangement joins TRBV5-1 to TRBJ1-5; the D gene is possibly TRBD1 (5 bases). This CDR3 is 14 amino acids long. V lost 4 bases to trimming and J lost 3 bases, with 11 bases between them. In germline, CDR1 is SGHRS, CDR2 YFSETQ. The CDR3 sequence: CASSLGDFNQPQHF. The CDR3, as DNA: TGCGCCAGCAGCCTGGGGGACTTCAATCAGCCCCAGCATTTT.

The CDR3 sequence: CASRYADRGAEDTQYF. CDR3 in DNA: TGTGCCAGCAGATACGCCGACAGGGGGGCGGAAGATACGCAGTATTTT. V is TRBV27 and J is TRBJ2-3; the match to TRBD1 covers 9 bases. The CDR3 is 16 amino acids. Trimming at V came to 6 bases and at J to 5 bases, leaving 12 bases not matched to a gene. Per the germline V gene, CDR1 is MNHEY and CDR2 is SMNVEV (reference sequence).

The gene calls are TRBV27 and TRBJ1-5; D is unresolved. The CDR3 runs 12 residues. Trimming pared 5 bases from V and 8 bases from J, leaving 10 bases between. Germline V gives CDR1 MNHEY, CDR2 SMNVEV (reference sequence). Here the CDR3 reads CASSRPAEPQHF. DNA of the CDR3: TGTGCCAGCAGTAGGCCGGCGGAGCCCCAGCATTTT.

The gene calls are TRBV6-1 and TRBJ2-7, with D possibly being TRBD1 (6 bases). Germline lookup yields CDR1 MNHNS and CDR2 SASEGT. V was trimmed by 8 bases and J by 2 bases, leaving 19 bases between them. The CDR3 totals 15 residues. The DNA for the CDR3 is TGTGCCAGCGGACTTTCCGGGACATCTGCCTACGAGCAGTACTTC. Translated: CASGLSGTSAYEQYF.